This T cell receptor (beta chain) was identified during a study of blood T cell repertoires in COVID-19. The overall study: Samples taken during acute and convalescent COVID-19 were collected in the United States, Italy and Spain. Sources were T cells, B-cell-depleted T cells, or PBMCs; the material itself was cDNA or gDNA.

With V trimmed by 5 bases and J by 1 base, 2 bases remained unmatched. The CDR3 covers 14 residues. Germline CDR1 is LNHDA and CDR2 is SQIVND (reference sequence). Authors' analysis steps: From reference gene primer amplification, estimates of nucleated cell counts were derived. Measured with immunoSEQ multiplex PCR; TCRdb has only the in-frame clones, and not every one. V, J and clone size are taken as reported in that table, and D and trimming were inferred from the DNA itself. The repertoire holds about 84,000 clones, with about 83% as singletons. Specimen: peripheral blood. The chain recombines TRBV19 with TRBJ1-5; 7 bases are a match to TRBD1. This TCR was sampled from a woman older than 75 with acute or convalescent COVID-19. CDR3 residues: CASSATGSNQPQHF. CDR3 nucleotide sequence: TGTGCCAGTAGTGCGACAGGGAGCAATCAGCCCCAGCATTTT.